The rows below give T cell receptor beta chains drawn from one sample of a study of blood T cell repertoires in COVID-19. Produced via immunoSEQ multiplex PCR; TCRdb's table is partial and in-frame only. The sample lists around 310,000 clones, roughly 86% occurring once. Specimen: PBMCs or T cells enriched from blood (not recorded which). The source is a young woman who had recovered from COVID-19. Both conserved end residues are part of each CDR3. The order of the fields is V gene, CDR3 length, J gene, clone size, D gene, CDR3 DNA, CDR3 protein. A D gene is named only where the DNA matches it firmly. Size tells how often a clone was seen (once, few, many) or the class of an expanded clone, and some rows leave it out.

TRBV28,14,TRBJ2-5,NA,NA,TGTGCCAGCAGTTTCCTCTCCAGGGTAGGGGGCCAGTACTTC,CASSFLSRVGGQYF
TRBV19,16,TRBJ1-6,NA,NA,TGTGCCAGTCATCTTCGTGGGGGGAGCAGAAATTCACCCCTCCACTTT,CASHLRGGSRNSPLHF
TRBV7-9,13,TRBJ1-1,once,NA,TGTGCCAGCAGCTACCAGGGGAACACTGAAGCTTTCTTT,CASSYQGNTEAFF
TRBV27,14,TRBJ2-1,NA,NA,TGTGCCAGCAGGACAATTAGGGGGGGGAATGAGCAGTTCTTC,CASRTIRGGNEQFF
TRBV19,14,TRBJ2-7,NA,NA,TGTGCCAGTAGCGACAGCAGTGGGGCCTACGAGCAGTACTTC,CASSDSSGAYEQYF
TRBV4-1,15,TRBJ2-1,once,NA,TGCGCCAGCAGCCAAGAATTTCAGAGGGTTAGGGAGCAGTTCTTC,CASSQEFQRVREQFF
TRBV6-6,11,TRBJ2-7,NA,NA,TGTGCCAGCTTGAGCGGATACGAGCAGTACTTC,CASLSGYEQYF
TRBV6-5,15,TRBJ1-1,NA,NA,TGTGCCAGCAGCGATCCGGGCTGGAGGGACACTGAAGCTTTCTTT,CASSDPGWRDTEAFF
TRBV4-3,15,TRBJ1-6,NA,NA,TGCGCCAGCAGCCAAGATGAGACGGGTTATTCACCCCTCCACTTT,CASSQDETGYSPLHF
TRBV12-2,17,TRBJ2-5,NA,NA,TGTGCAAGTCGCCCCCGTCGGGAAATCCAGTACCAAGAGACCCAGTACTTC,CASRPRREIQYQETQYF
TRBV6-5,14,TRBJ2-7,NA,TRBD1,TGTGCCAGCAGATCGACAGGGGGCGGCTACGAGCAGTACTTC,CASRSTGGGYEQYF
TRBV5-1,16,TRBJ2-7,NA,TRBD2,TGCGCCAGCAGCCCCCCCGGCACTAGCGGGAGCCACGAGCAGTACTTC,CASSPPGTSGSHEQYF
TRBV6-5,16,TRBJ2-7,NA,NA,TGTGCCAGCAGTTACGGGGAGACCCGGGGTACCTACGAGCAGTACTTC,CASSYGETRGTYEQYF
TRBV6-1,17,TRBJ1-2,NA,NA,TGTGCCAGCAGTGGAGGTGACCTTAACCTCCCAACCTATGGCTACACCTTC,CASSGGDLNLPTYGYTF
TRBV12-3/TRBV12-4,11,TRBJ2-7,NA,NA,TGTGCCAGCAGTTTTAACTACGAGCAGTACTTC,CASSFNYEQYF
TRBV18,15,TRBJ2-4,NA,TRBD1,TGTGCCAGCTCACAGGGGGCAGGGGCCAAAAACATTCAGTACTTC,CASSQGAGAKNIQYF
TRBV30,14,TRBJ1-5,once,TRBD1,TGTGCCTGGAGTCAGGGGGCGAGCAATCAGCCCCAGCATTTT,CAWSQGASNQPQHF
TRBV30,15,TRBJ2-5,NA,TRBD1,TGTGCCTGGAGTGGGGGTAGGGGGCGAGGGGAGACCCAGTACTTC,CAWSGGRGRGETQYF
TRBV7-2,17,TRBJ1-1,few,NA,TGTGCCAGCAGCTTCCCCCGGGGCAGGGGAAGGGGCACTGAAGCTTTCTTT,CASSFPRGRGRGTEAFF
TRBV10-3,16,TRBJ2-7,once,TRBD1,TGTGCCATCAGTGCGAAGACCGGACAGGGGGGGTACGAGCAGTACTTC,CAISAKTGQGGYEQYF
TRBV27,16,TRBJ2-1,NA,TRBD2,TGTGCCAGCAGCAAACTAGCGGGAGGGGCCTACAATGAGCAGTTCTTC,CASSKLAGGAYNEQFF
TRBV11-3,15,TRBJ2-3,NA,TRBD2,TGTGCCAGCCGACTAGCGGGGGATAGCACAGATACGCAGTATTTT,CASRLAGDSTDTQYF
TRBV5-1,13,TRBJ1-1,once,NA,TGCGCCAGCAGCCGGGAGGGGACAACGGAAGCTTTCTTT,CASSREGTTEAFF
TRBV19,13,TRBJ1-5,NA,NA,TGTGCCAGTAGTATAGGGGGGGGTGAGCCCCAGCATTTT,CASSIGGGEPQHF
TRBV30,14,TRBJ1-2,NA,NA,TGTGCCTGGAGTGAGGACAGTTCTAACTATGGCTACACCTTC,CAWSEDSSNYGYTF
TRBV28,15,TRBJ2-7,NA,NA,TGTGCCAGCAGTTCCCAACCAACAGTGTCCTACGAGCAGTACTTC,CASSSQPTVSYEQYF
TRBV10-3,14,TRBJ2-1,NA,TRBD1,TGTGCCACCTCCGGGACAGGCCCCTACAATGAGCAGTTCTTC,CATSGTGPYNEQFF
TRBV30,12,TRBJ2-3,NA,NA,TGTGCCTGGGGCCCTAGCACAGATACGCAGTATTTT,CAWGPSTDTQYF
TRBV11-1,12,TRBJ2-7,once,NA,TGTGCCAGCACCGCGTATTCCGGCGAGCAGTACTTC,CASTAYSGEQYF
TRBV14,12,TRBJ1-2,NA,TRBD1,TGTGCCAGCAGTGTGGGACAGGGGAGATACACCTTC,CASSVGQGRYTF
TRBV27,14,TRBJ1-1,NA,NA,TGTGCCAGCAGTTCTCGGGAGGCGAACACTGAAGCTTTCTTT,CASSSREANTEAFF
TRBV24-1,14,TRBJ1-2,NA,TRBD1,TGTGCCACCAGTGATTCGGACAGGGGGCATGGCTACACCTTC,CATSDSDRGHGYTF
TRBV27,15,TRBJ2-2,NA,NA,TGTGCCAGCAGTGAATGGGGCGGAGGGGCCGGGGAGCTGTTTTTT,CASSEWGGGAGELFF
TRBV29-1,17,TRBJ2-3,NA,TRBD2,TGCAGCGTTGAAGATCCGGGACTAGCGGGAGCTGCGGATACGCAGTATTTT,CSVEDPGLAGAADTQYF
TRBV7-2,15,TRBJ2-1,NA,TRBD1,TGTGCCAGCAGCGTCGCCGGGACAGATTACAATGAGCAGTTCTTC,CASSVAGTDYNEQFF
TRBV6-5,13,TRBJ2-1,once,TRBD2,TGTGCCAGCAGTTACTTCGGGGGGAATGAGCAGTTCTTC,CASSYFGGNEQFF
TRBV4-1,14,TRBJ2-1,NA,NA,TGCGCCAGCAGCCAAGACGATGTCGCGCATGAGCAGTTCTTC,CASSQDDVAHEQFF
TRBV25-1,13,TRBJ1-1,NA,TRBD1,TGTGCCAGCAGTACAGGGGGGAACACTGAAGCTTTCTTT,CASSTGGNTEAFF
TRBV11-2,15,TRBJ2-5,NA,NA,TGTGCCAGCAGCTTAGATTTCGTGGGCGGGGAGACCCAGTACTTC,CASSLDFVGGETQYF
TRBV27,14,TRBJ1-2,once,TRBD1,TGTGCCAGCAGTCCGACAGGGATGCCGGTCGGCTACACCTTC,CASSPTGMPVGYTF
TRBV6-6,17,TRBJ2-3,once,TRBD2,TGTGCCAGCAGTCGATGGACTAGCGGGTTGAGCACAGATACGCAGTATTTT,CASSRWTSGLSTDTQYF
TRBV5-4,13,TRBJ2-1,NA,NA,TGTGCCAGCAGCTTGCCTAGCAGTAATGAGCAGTTCTTC,CASSLPSSNEQFF
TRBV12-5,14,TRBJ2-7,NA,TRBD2,TGTGCTAGTGTCGAAGGACTAGTAACTGGCGAGCAGTACTTC,CASVEGLVTGEQYF
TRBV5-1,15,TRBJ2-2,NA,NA,TGCGCCAGCAGCTTGGGTCCGGGGGAGACCGGGGAGCTGTTTTTT,CASSLGPGETGELFF
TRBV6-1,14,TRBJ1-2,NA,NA,TGTGCCAGCAGTGAAGTGGAGGGCGCGTATGGCTACACCTTC,CASSEVEGAYGYTF
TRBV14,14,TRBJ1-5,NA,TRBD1,TGTGCCAGCAGCCGTACAGGGGGAGATCAGCCCCAGCATTTT,CASSRTGGDQPQHF
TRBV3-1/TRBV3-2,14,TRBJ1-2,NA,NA,TGTGCCAGCAGCCGAGAACAGGGAATCTATGGCTACACCTTC,CASSREQGIYGYTF
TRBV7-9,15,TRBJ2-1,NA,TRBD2,TGTGCCAGCAGCTTACTAGCGGGAGGGCCGGAGTTTAAGTTCTTC,CASSLLAGGPEFKFF
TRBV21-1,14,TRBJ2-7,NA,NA,TGTGCCAGCAGCATACCAGGACAGGACTACGAGCAGTACTTC,CASSIPGQDYEQYF
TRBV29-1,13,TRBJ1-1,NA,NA,TGCAGCGTTGGTCAGGTCCTGAACACTGAAGCTTTCTTT,CSVGQVLNTEAFF
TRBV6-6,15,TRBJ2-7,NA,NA,TGTGCCAGCAGTTACTCGCGGCAGGGCCGCTACGAGCAGTACTTC,CASSYSRQGRYEQYF
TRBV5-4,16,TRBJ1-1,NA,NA,TGTGCCAGCAGCCAACTCAAGGTGACGGGTCACACTGAAGCTTTCTTT,CASSQLKVTGHTEAFF
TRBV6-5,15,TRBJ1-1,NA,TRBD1,TGTGCCAGCAGATCGGCAGGGGGCTCCTCACTTGAAGCTTTCTTT,CASRSAGGSSLEAFF
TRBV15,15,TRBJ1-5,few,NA,TGTGCCACCAGCACAGACCCAGGAGGGAATCAGCCCCAGCATTTT,CATSTDPGGNQPQHF
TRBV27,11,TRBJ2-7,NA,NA,TGTGCCAGCAGTTCCGGTGGCGAGCAGTACTTC,CASSSGGEQYF
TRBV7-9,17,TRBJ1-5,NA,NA,TGTGCCAGCAGCTCCTTCCCGGGGGACTACGGCAATCAGCCCCAGCATTTT,CASSSFPGDYGNQPQHF
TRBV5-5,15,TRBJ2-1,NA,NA,TGTGCCAGCAGCTATCCGGAAAGCGGTATCAATGAGCAGTTCTTC,CASSYPESGINEQFF
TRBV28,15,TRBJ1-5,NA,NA,TGTGCCAGCAGAAGGGGCGACAGGTTAAATCAGCCCCAGCATTTT,CASRRGDRLNQPQHF
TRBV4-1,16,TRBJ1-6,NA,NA,TGCGCCAGCAGCCAAGCTTACCAGGGTCTTAGTTCACCCCTCCACTTT,CASSQAYQGLSSPLHF